Following are 14 T cell receptor beta chains from one sample sequenced in a study of T cells in Graves' hyperthyroidism and ophthalmopathy. RNA transcripts were the template for amplifying TCR beta CDR3 regions. Carried out on the TCR CDR3, a first-round RT-PCR used the HTBI primer set. TCRdb processed the multiplex PCR reads anew with MiXCR; each CDR3 protein has one entry. The repertoire consists of hundreds of thousands of distinct CDR3 sequences, with roughly 14% occurring once and the leading ten covering around 4.5%. The sequenced sample consisted of blood. These receptors were taken from a woman in her thirties or forties with Graves' ophthalmopathy.

The sample holds a few counts of this clonotype. This chain joins TRBV7-3 and TRBJ1-2, with D maybe TRBD1 (5 bases). V lost 2 bases and J lost 2, with 15 bases in between. Per germline, CDR1 SGHTA and CDR2 FQGTGA. The CDR3 is made up of 16 amino acids. CDR3 in amino acids: CASSLSPGLQNYGYTF. Here the CDR3 DNA reads TGTGCCAGCAGCTTATCCCCGGGACTCCAGAACTATGGCTACACCTTC.

The table lists this clonotype with many counts. The DNA for the CDR3 is TGCAGTGCTAGAGCCCTTACGGGCGGCTACACCTTC. Residues: CSARALTGGYTF. The rearrangement links TRBV20-1 to TRBJ1-2; D uncertain. Trimming pared 1 base from V and 8 bases from J, leaving 11 bases between. The CDR3 has 12 amino acids. Germline values: CDR1 DFQATT, CDR2 SNEGSKA (reference sequence).

This clonotype was counted at least ten times. The genes are TRBV28 and TRBJ1-2; possible D gene TRBD1, 6 bases. The germline gives CDR1 MDHEN, CDR2 SYDVKM. The CDR3 covers 12 residues. The V end lost 8 bases, the J end lost 6 bases, and 13 bases lay between the germline ends. Here the CDR3 DNA reads TGTGCCAGCGATTTACAGGGTGATGGCTACACCTTC. It codes for CASDLQGDGYTF.

This clonotype was counted only a few times. The chain is built from TRBV6-1 and TRBJ1-1, with TRBD1 as a possible D gene (6 bases). V lost 5 bases, J lost 5 bases, and 12 bases lay in between. Germline CDR1 is MNHNS and CDR2 is SASEGT. The CDR3 loop spans 13 amino acids. CDR3 protein: CASSRGSWTEAFF. CDR3 sequence (DNA): TGTGCCAGCAGTAGGGGGTCGTGGACTGAAGCTTTCTTT.

At least ten counts were recorded for this clonotype. The chain couples TRBV6-5 to TRBJ2-7; D gene unclear. The germline gives CDR1 MNHEY, CDR2 SVGAGI. The CDR3 totals 14 residues. The V and J ends lost 0 bases and 6 bases respectively, with 12 bases between them. CDR3 sequence reads: CASSYSVRMGEQYF. The CDR3 nucleotides are TGTGCCAGCAGTTACTCGGTTAGGATGGGCGAGCAGTACTTC.

This rearrangement joins TRBV2 to TRBJ1-5; D is uncertain. Trimming took 3 bases from V and 7 from J, leaving 7 bases between them. Germline lookup yields CDR1 SNHLY and CDR2 FYNNEI. This CDR3 is 12 amino acids long. CDR3 amino acids: CASSDDSQPQHF. The CDR3 nucleotides read TGTGCCAGCAGTGACGATAGCCAGCCCCAGCATTTT.

The chain employs TRBV10-1 and TRBJ2-7; TRBD2 aligns across 13 bases. V trimming: 7 bases; J trimming: 6 bases; junction bases outside the gene matches: 9. Looked up from germline, CDR1 is WNHNN and CDR2 is SYGVQD (reference sequence). The CDR3 is 15 residues long. CDR3 bases: TGCGCCAGCACAAACGGACTAGCGGGAGTTGCCGAGCAGTACTTC. Translating it yields CASTNGLAGVAEQYF.

This clonotype was observed many times. The gene calls are TRBV7-9 and TRBJ1-2; D unclear. Looked up from germline, CDR1 is SEHNR and CDR2 is FQNEAQ (reference sequence). The ends were cut back, 5 bases at V and 3 bases at J, with 16 bases in the middle. This CDR3 has 15 residues. The CDR3 protein is CASSTNVARDYGYTF. DNA for the CDR3: TGTGCCAGCAGCACCAATGTGGCGCGGGACTATGGCTACACCTTC.

In regard to this clonotype: One end of the junction varies from germline; a read error may be responsible. The chain joins TRBV20-1 to TRBJ2-2, with TRBD2 identical over 9 bases. The CDR3 extends over 16 amino acids. Germline CDR1 and CDR2: DFQATT and SNEGSKA (reference sequence). DNA of the CDR3: TGCAGTGCTAGAGTTGCGGGAGGGCCGAACGCCGGGGAGCTGTTTTTT. Residues: CSARVAGGPNAGELFF.

This clonotype has at least ten counts. The genes are TRBV28 and TRBJ1-2, with 12 bases identical to TRBD1. Per germline, CDR1 MDHEN and CDR2 SYDVKM. Trimming cost V 7 bases and J 6 bases; bases outside gene matches: 9. There are 15 residues in the CDR3. The CDR3 DNA follows: TGTGCCAGCATCACGGGACAGGGGGCCTTAGATGGCTACACCTTC. It yields the protein CASITGQGALDGYTF.

In its sample, this clonotype was seen many times. This sequence joins TRBV7-2 and TRBJ2-3; TRBD2 might be the D (6 bases). The CDR3 contains 14 residues. The germline V gene encodes CDR1 SGHTA and CDR2 FQGNSA. Trimming stripped 5 bases from V and 10 bases from J, with 19 bases between. The CDR3 loop reads CASSPDPRGYAQYF. Written as DNA, the CDR3 is TGTGCCAGCAGCCCGGACCCGCGGGGATACGCGCAGTATTTT.

This clonotype appeared many times. The chain uses TRBV20-1 and TRBJ2-5; 9 positions agree with TRBD2. The CDR3 is 15 residues long. Trimming at V came to 0 bases and at J to 4 bases, leaving 6 bases not matched to a gene. Germline loops: CDR1 DFQATT, CDR2 SNEGSKA (reference sequence). The CDR3 here is CSARDLGLAGETQYF. The CDR3 nucleotides are TGCAGTGCTAGAGATCTGGGACTAGCAGGAGAGACCCAGTACTTC.

This clonotype was recorded a few times. The CDR3 DNA reads as TGTGCCAGCAGCCAAGGGGTAATAAACTATGGCTACACCTTC. Its translation: CASSQGVINYGYTF. The chain couples TRBV3-1 to TRBJ1-2; D gene ambiguous. Trimming cost V 1 base and J 2 bases, with 8 bases left between them. This CDR3 has 14 residues. Germline V gene lookup returns CDR1 LGHDT and CDR2 YNNKEL (reference sequence). The whole variable domain, filled in from reference TRBV3-1 and TRBJ1-2, reads DTAVSQTPKYLVTQMGNDKSIKCEQNLGHDTMYWYKQDSKKFLKIMFSYNNKELIINETVPNRFSPKSPDKAHLNLHINSLELGDSAVYFCASSQGVINYGYTFGSGTRLTVV.

This clonotype was seen at least ten times. This chain connects TRBV20-1 to TRBJ1-1, with 7 bases lining up with TRBD1. The CDR3 spans 18 residues. Germline-derived CDR1 and CDR2 are DFQATT and SNEGSKA (reference sequence). Unmatched junction bases numbered 14, after V lost 1 base and J lost 0 bases. The CDR3 here is CSARVRTGDFSMNTEAFF. The CDR3 region has the DNA TGCAGTGCTAGAGTTCGGACAGGCGACTTTTCCATGAACACTGAAGCTTTCTTT.